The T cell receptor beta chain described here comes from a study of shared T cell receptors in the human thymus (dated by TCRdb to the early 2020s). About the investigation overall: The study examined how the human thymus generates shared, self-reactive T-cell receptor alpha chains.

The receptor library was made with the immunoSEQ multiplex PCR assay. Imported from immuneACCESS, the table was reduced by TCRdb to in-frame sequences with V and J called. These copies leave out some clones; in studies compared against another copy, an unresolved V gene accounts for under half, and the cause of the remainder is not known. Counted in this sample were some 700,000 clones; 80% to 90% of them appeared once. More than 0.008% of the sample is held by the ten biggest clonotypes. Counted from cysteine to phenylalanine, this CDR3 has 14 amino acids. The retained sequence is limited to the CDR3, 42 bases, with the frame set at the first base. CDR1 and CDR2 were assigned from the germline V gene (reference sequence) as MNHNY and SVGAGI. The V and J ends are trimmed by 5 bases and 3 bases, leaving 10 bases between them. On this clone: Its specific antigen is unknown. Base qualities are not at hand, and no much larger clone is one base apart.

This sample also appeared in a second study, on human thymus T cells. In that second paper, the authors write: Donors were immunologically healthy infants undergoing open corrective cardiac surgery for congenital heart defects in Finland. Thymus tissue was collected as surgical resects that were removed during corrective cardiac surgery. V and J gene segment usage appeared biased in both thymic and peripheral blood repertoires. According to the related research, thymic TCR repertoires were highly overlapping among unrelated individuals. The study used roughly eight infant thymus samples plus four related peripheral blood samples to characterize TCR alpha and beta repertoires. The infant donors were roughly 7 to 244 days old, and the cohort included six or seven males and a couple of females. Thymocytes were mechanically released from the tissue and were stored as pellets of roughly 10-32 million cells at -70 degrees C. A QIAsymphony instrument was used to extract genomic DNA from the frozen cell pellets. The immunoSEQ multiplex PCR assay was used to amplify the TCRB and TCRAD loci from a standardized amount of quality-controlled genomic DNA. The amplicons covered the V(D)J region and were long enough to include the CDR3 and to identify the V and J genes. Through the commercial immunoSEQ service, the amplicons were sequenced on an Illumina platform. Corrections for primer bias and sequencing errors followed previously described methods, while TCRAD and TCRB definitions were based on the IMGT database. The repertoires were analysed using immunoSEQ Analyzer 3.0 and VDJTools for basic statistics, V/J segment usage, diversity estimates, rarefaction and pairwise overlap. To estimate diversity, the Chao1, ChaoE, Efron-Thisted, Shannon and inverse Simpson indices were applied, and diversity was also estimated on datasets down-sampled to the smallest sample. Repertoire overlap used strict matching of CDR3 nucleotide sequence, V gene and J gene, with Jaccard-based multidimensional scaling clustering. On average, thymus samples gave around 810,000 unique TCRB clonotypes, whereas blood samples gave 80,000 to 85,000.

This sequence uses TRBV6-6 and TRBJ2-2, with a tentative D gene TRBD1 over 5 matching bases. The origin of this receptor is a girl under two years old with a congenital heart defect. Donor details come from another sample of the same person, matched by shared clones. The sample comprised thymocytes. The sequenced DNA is TGTGCCAGCAGTAGACAGACGGACACCGGGGAGCTGTTTTTT. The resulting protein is CASSRQTDTGELFF.